The 14 T cell receptor beta chains given below trace back to one sample, sequenced in a study of lymphopenia after photon versus proton radiotherapy. The table came from immunoSEQ multiplex PCR; TCRdb's copy has only in-frame clones and leaves some out. Of 77,000 or so clones detected, more than 70% appear once; the ten largest clones hold over 1.1%. Sequences were derived from peripheral blood, sampled from a patient treated with proton-based radiotherapy. These TCRs come from a man in his 60s with pancreatic cancer.

The V gene is TRBV14, the J gene TRBJ2-3, with 7 bases that match TRBD2. The CDR3 totals 18 residues. The V segment lost 4 bases and the J segment 1 base; nucleotides outside the gene matches: 14. CDR1 and CDR2 (germline): SGHDN, FVKESK. The CDR3 region has the DNA TGTGCCAGCAGCCTCTCCGAGGGTCGGCTAGCGGGCACAGATACGCAGTATTTT. Protein product: CASSLSEGRLAGTDTQYF.

The rearrangement uses TRBV2 and TRBJ2-6, with TRBD1 as a possible D gene (6 bases). The germline V gene has CDR1 SNHLY and CDR2 FYNNEI. This CDR3 is built from 18 residues. Trimming shortened V by 2 bases and J by 0 bases, and 14 bases separated the two germline ends. Here the CDR3 DNA reads TGTGCCAGCAGTGAATATGGGACACCTAGCTCTGGGGCCAACGTCCTGACTTTC. The encoded protein is CASSEYGTPSSGANVLTF.

This clone was seen only once. The CDR3, as DNA: TGTGCCAGCAGCTTAGTATTCGGGACAGGGGAAACGGACGAGCAGTACTTC. Its protein is CASSLVFGTGETDEQYF. The V and J genes are TRBV7-2 and TRBJ2-7; 10 nucleotides align to TRBD1. Looked up from germline, CDR1 is SGHTA and CDR2 is FQGNSA. J gave up 5 bases and V 1 base, and 11 bases lay outside the gene matches. This CDR3 is built from 17 residues.

In its sample, this clone was seen once. The gene calls are TRBV28 and TRBJ1-2, with D possibly TRBD1 on 6 matching bases. The CDR3 has 14 residues. Germline CDR1 MDHEN, CDR2 SYDVKM. V was pared by 5 bases and J by 4 bases, with 14 bases between. For the CDR3, the DNA is TGTGCCAGCAGTGGACAGCCCGGAGGCTATGGCTACACCTTC. Encoded protein: CASSGQPGGYGYTF.

The chain carries TRBV19 and TRBJ2-5; 8 bases fit TRBD1. The length of the CDR3 is 16 residues. V was clipped by 6 bases and J by 1 base; unmatched bases: 10. Germline V gene sequence: CDR1 LNHDA, CDR2 SQIVND (reference sequence). The CDR3 sequence: CASSVGQGGGQETQYF. The CDR3, as DNA: TGTGCCAGTAGCGTTGGACAGGGCGGTGGCCAAGAGACCCAGTACTTC.

This CDR3 is CASSQKDSSSGNTIYF. CDR3 sequence (DNA): TGCGCCAGCAGCCAGAAGGACTCGAGCTCTGGAAACACCATATATTTT. The V call is TRBV5-1, the J call TRBJ1-3, with D hard to call. This CDR3 is 16 amino acids long. The V gene lost 4 bases and the J gene lost 0 bases, with 14 bases spanning the gap. CDR1 is SGHRS, CDR2 YFSETQ, per germline.

As to this clone: At one of its ends the junction is not consistent with the germline gene, which may arise from a read error. CDR3 DNA sequence: TGCGATCCGACAGCTAGGCCAAAAGAGACCCAGTACTTC. Translation: CDPTARPKETQYF. The chain has TRBV15 and TRBJ2-5, with D perhaps TRBD1 (5 bases). CDR3 size: 13 residues. In germline, CDR1 is LNHNV, CDR2 YYDKDF (reference sequence).

The CDR3 here is CASSQAQGSPYEQYF. As DNA, the CDR3 is TGTGCCAGCAGCCAAGCACAGGGGTCCCCCTACGAGCAGTACTTC. The chain uses TRBV7-6 and TRBJ2-7; 7 bases are a match to TRBD1. Germline lookup yields CDR1 SGHVS and CDR2 FNYEAQ. There are 15 residues in the CDR3. Losses at the gene ends were 5 bases for V and 2 bases for J; bases not matched to a gene: 9.

The gene calls are TRBV28 and TRBJ1-4; the D is unclear. The CDR3 is 12 residues long. V lost 4 bases and J 4 bases, leaving 4 bases between the germline ends. Per germline, CDR1 MDHEN and CDR2 SYDVKM. Here the CDR3 DNA reads TGTGCCAGCAGTTCCAGTAATGAAAAACTGTTTTTT. The encoded protein is CASSSSNEKLFF.

This sequence joins TRBV29-1 and TRBJ1-2; tentative D call: TRBD1 (6 bases). Between the trimmed V and J ends, which lost 4 bases and 8 bases, there was a span of 20 bases. This CDR3 is built from 14 residues. Germline V gene data show CDR1 as SQVTM and CDR2 as ANQGSEA. The CDR3 region has the DNA TGCAGCGTTGGGGAGAGCATGGGGGCCACCGGCTACACCTTC. Translating gives CSVGESMGATGYTF. Together with reference TRBV29-1 and TRBJ1-2, the CDR3 gives the full variable domain: SAVISQKPSRDICQRGTSLTIQCQVDSQVTMMFWYRQQPGQSLTLIATANQGSEATYESGFVIDKFPISRPNLTFSTLTVSNMSPEDSSIYLCSVGESMGATGYTFGSGTRLTVV.

The V call is TRBV6-5, the J call TRBJ1-1, with 7 bases lining up with TRBD1. The germline CDR1 and CDR2 sequences are MNHEY and SVGAGI. CDR3 length: 13 residues. V trimming: 6 bases; J trimming: 10 bases; junction bases outside the gene matches: 11. DNA of the CDR3: TGTGCCAGCAGCATCGCGACAGGGAGTAGAGCTTTCTTT. Translated: CASSIATGSRAFF.

J is TRBJ2-1 and V is TRBV18, with 11 bases matching TRBD2. The length of the CDR3 is 15 residues. The germline gives CDR1 KGHSH, CDR2 LQKENI. The V segment lost 5 bases and the J segment 4 bases; nucleotides outside the gene matches: 4. CDR3: CASSSLAGGYNEQFF. CDR3 bases: TGTGCCAGCTCATCTCTAGCGGGGGGTTACAATGAGCAGTTCTTC.

V gene TRBV28 combines with J gene TRBJ2-5; TRBD1 matches 7 bases. The J call may be incorrect, as the DNA end agrees better with TRBJ2-7. The germline V gene has CDR1 MDHEN and CDR2 SYDVKM. This CDR3 is built from 11 residues. CDR3 nucleotides: TGTGCCACGGGACAGCGCTACGAGCAGTACTTC. It is translated as CATGQRYEQYF.

For the CDR3, the DNA is TGTGCCAGCAGTTGGAAGGCCGAGGAAGGCTACACCTTC. Translating it yields CASSWKAEEGYTF. The chain is built from TRBV6-5 and TRBJ1-2; no firm D call. CDR1 is MNHEY and CDR2 is SVGAGI in the germline V gene. The CDR3 extends over 13 amino acids. Trimming pared 4 bases from V and 8 bases from J, leaving 14 bases between.